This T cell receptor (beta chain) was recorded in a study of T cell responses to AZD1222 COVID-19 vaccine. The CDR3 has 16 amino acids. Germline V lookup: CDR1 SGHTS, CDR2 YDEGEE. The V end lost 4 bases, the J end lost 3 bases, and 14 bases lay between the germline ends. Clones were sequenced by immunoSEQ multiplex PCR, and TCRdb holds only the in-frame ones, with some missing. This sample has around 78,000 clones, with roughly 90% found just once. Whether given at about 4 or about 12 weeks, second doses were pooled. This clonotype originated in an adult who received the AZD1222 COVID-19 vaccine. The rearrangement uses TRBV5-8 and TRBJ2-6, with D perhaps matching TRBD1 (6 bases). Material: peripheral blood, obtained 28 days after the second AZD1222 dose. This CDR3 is CASSTGTGYGANVLTF. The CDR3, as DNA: TGTGCCAGCAGCACCGGAACAGGGTATGGGGCCAACGTCCTGACTTTC.